This T cell receptor beta chain was observed in a study of blood T cell repertoires in COVID-19. Study details: Acute-phase and convalescent COVID-19 samples originated in the United States, Italy and Spain. In each case, the material was cDNA or gDNA derived from T cells, B-cell-depleted T cells, or PBMCs.

CDR1 and CDR2 from the germline V gene are SGDLS and YYNGEE. Trimming at V came to 3 bases and at J to 4 bases, leaving 9 bases not matched to a gene. There are 15 residues in the CDR3. As handled by the study authors: The assay estimated nucleated cells by amplifying reference gene primers. Assay used: immunoSEQ multiplex PCR; TCRdb lists only in-frame clones, some missing. D and trimming were read from the DNA, whereas the V and J calls and clone size are those reported in that table. The sample consists of tens of thousands of clones, 73% of them appearing once. The source is a woman in her seventies with acute or convalescent COVID-19. Sample: peripheral blood. The V and J genes are TRBV9 and TRBJ1-2; 7 positions agree with TRBD1. The CDR3, as DNA: TGTGCCAGCAGCGCCCAGACAGGGCTTGCCTATGGCTACACCTTC. Amino acid sequence: CASSAQTGLAYGYTF.